This T cell receptor (beta chain) was sequenced in a study of blood T cell repertoires in COVID-19 (dated by TCRdb to 2019 to 2021). Regarding the complete study: The collaborator samples originated in the United States, Italy and Spain and spanned the acute and convalescent phases of COVID-19. Subjects who had been exposed to COVID-19, were actively infected with it, or had recovered from it provided the deeply sampled blood TCRbeta repertoires that made up the dataset. The prospective study material was composed of cDNA or gDNA derived from T cells, B-cell-depleted T cells, or PBMCs. The samples were drawn from two sources: the first 160 participants of the ongoing ImmuneRACE study, and over 950 subjects contributed by 6 global collaborators. Nearly every sample came with metadata listing a de-identified subject ID, COVID-19 status, age in years and sex. The repertoires were made available in a free public database intended to serve as a resource for research on the immune response to SARS-CoV-2. Where HLA class I and class II types were available, the types were taken from metadata supplied by the sample provider, not from assay-based typing. Broad study findings and their caveats: The quantity of clinical and demographic metadata differed by source and by participant and was supplied without curation.

V is pared back by 8 bases and J by 7 bases, with 27 bases lying between the germline termini. CDR1 and CDR2, per the germline V gene (reference sequence), are SEHNR and FQNEAQ. Taken from cysteine to phenylalanine, the CDR3 has 16 residues. The read is trimmed to its CDR3 DNA, 48 bases read in frame from base 1. Participants in the prospective study were enrolled through a virtual design, were aged roughly 18 to 90 years, and lived in about two dozen United States geographic areas. In the prospective study, participants were assigned to cohorts based on the clinical history participants reported in a screening survey and a study questionnaire. Exposed participants had been in contact with someone with a PCR-confirmed or clinician-diagnosed COVID-19 case within 2 weeks of study entry. In the prospective study, mobile phlebotomists collected whole blood, serum and a nasopharyngeal or oropharyngeal swab from each participant. Prospective study participants could optionally give additional blood draws and questionnaires over an approximately 2-month period. Prospective study blood samples were shipped either frozen or at room temperature before DNA extraction.

About this clone: The clone's antigen remains unknown. Base-call qualities are not available, and no considerably larger clone is one nucleotide away.

TCRbeta CDR3 regions were amplified from genomic DNA using the immunoSEQ Assay, a bias-controlled multiplex PCR. On the study's bioinformatics: Nucleated cell counts per sample were estimated from amplification of reference gene primers within the assay. To quantify the absolute abundance of each unique TCRbeta CDR3 rearrangement, sequence reads were collapsed and filtered. For each sample, productive Simpson clonality was calculated by taking the square root of Simpson's diversity index across productive rearrangements. Sourced from immuneACCESS, this table was stored by TCRdb with only in-frame sequences that have V and J called. A share of the clones is absent; for the studies checked, an unresolved V gene accounts for under half, and the remainder has no known explanation. V and J calls and clone size follow that table, whereas D and trimming were derived from the DNA. The sample table contains a few hundred thousand clones; only one count was recorded for about 85% of them. The ten top clones hold under 7% of the sample.

The sample taken for sequencing was PBMCs or T cells enriched from blood (not recorded which). The chain links TRBV7-9 with TRBJ2-7; 5 matching bases give a weak D call of TRBD2. The receptor was derived from a woman in her 50s who had been exposed to COVID-19. The DNA sequence follows: TGTGCCAGCGCGCAACTAGGGAAGGGTGTATCGGGAGAGCAGTACTTC. Its translation reads: CASAQLGKGVSGEQYF.